Below are 11 T cell receptor beta chains sequenced from a single sample in a study of T cells and Merkel cell carcinoma outcomes. Using immunoSEQ multiplex PCR, the repertoire was profiled, and TCRdb retains in-frame clones only, with some absent. The sample carries about 3,000 clones, approximately 96% recorded once. Sequenced: tumor tissue from Merkel cell carcinoma. The source of these receptors is a human donor with Merkel cell carcinoma.

The rearrangement joins TRBV7-6 to TRBJ2-1, with D hard to call. Per germline, CDR1 SGHVS and CDR2 FNYEAQ. V was clipped by 1 base and J by 10 bases, with 8 bases between them. This CDR3 has 12 residues. Here the CDR3 reads CASSLDFNEQFF. CDR3 sequence (DNA): TGTGCCAGCAGCTTAGATTTCAACGAGCAGTTCTTC.

The V call is TRBV6-1, the J call TRBJ1-2; D may be TRBD1 (5 bases). The CDR3 is 14 residues long. Germline V gives CDR1 MNHNS, CDR2 SASEGT. V shed 4 bases and J shed 0 bases, with 9 bases lying between them. DNA for the CDR3: TGTGCCAGCAGTGCAGGGCCTTCTAACTATGGCTACACCTTC. It translates to CASSAGPSNYGYTF.

The genes are TRBV10-3 and TRBJ1-4; D unresolved. This CDR3 has 12 amino acids. Germline V gene sequence: CDR1 ENHRY, CDR2 SYGVKD. Between the trimmed V and J ends, which lost 8 bases and 4 bases, there was a span of 8 bases. DNA for the CDR3: TGTGCCATCGGGCCAAATAATGAAAAACTGTTTTTT. As protein: CAIGPNNEKLFF.

The chain has TRBV11-3 and TRBJ1-1; D not certain. Trimming pared 2 bases from V and 1 base from J, leaving 5 bases between. The CDR3 covers 13 residues. Germline V gene data show CDR1 as SGHNT and CDR2 as YENEEA. The CDR3 sequence is CASSLSTNTEAFF. CDR3 DNA sequence: TGTGCCAGCAGCTTATCGACGAACACTGAAGCTTTCTTT. Full variable domain (missing parts from reference TRBV11-3 and TRBJ1-1): EAGVVQSPRYKIIEKKQPVAFWCNPISGHNTLYWYLQNLGQGPELLIRYENEEAVDDSQLPKDRFSAERLKGVDSTLKIQPAELGDSAVYLCASSLSTNTEAFFGQGTRLTVV.

The V call is TRBV7-9, the J call TRBJ1-1; D not certain. Germline-derived CDR1 and CDR2 are SEHNR and FQNEAQ (reference sequence). CDR3 length: 14 residues. V lost 5 bases and J 0 bases, leaving 10 bases between the germline ends. For the CDR3, the DNA is TGTGCCAGCAGCCGAGAAACAGTGAACACTGAAGCTTTCTTT. It is translated as CASSRETVNTEAFF.

The gene calls are TRBV5-1 and TRBJ1-1; D is possibly TRBD1 (5 bases). Looked up from germline, CDR1 is SGHRS and CDR2 is YFSETQ. Trimming stripped 4 bases from V and 4 bases from J, with 8 bases between. This CDR3 is 12 amino acids long. The CDR3 loop reads CASSDQGTEAFF. In DNA form, the CDR3 reads TGCGCCAGCAGCGACCAGGGCACTGAAGCTTTCTTT.

The rearrangement joins TRBV6-6 to TRBJ1-5; unclear D gene. The length of the CDR3 is 13 residues. Deletions cut 2 bases from V and 0 bases from J, with 2 bases between. In germline, CDR1 is MNHNY, CDR2 SVGAGI (reference sequence). The CDR3 DNA reads as TGTGCCAGCAGTTACGGTAGCAATCAGCCCCAGCATTTT. Its translation is CASSYGSNQPQHF.

The table lists this clone with a count of one. Mismatch with germline at one junction end may stem from a read error. The genes are TRBV11-2 and TRBJ2-2; D is possibly TRBD1 (5 bases). The germline CDR1 and CDR2 sequences are SGHAT and FQNNGV. This CDR3 spans 14 amino acids. The CDR3 is CASSLGRNTGELFF. The CDR3 region has the DNA TGTGCCAGCAGCTTGGGGCGGAACACTGGGGAGCTGTTTTTT. Together with reference TRBV11-2 and TRBJ2-2, the CDR3 gives the full variable domain: EAGVAQSPRYKIIEKRQSVAFWCNPISGHATLYWYQQILGQGPKLLIQFQNNGVVDDSQLPKDRFSAERLKGVDSTLKIQPAKLEDSAVYLCASSLGRNTGELFFGEGSRLTVL.

The chain combines TRBV5-1 with TRBJ2-1; D might be TRBD1 (6 bases). The CDR3 loop spans 17 amino acids. Germline V gives CDR1 SGHRS, CDR2 YFSETQ. Trimming removed 4 bases from V and 0 bases from J, with 17 bases in between. As DNA, the CDR3 is TGCGCCAGCAGCCCAGGACAGAGTCTGAGCTCCTACAATGAGCAGTTCTTC. This gives the protein CASSPGQSLSSYNEQFF.

This chain joins TRBV7-8 and TRBJ1-2; D call uncertain. The CDR3 runs 15 residues. V lost 1 base and J 4 bases, leaving 13 bases between the germline ends. Germline assignment: CDR1 SGHVS and CDR2 FQNEAQ. CDR3 loop: CASSLEARESYGYTF. The DNA of the CDR3 is TGTGCCAGCAGCTTAGAGGCTCGGGAATCCTATGGCTACACCTTC.

This clone turned up a few times. The rearrangement uses TRBV9 and TRBJ2-7; 8 nucleotides match TRBD2. This CDR3 spans 15 amino acids. The J segment lost 3 bases and the V segment lost 3 bases, leaving 8 bases of the junction unmatched. Germline V CDR1 and CDR2: SGDLS, YYNGEE. The CDR3 region has the DNA TGTGCCAGCAGCGCGGCCGGGACTAGGGGCTACGAGCAGTACTTC. As protein: CASSAAGTRGYEQYF.